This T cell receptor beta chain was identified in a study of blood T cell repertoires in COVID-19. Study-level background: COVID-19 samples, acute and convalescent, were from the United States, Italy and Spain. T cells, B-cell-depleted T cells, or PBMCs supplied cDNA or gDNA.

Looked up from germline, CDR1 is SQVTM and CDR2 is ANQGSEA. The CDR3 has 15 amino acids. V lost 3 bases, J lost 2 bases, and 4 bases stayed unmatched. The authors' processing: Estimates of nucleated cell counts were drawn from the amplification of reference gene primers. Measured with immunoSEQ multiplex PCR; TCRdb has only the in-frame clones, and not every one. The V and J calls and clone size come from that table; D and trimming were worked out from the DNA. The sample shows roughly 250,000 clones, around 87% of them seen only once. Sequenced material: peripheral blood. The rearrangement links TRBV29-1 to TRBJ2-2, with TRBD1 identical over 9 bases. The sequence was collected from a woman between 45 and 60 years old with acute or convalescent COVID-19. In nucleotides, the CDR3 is TGCAGCGTTGAGGGGGACAGGGTAAACACCGGGGAGCTGTTTTTT. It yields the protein CSVEGDRVNTGELFF.